The T cell receptor beta chain described here comes from a study of CD8 T cells in Susac syndrome. Study-wide points: Only a relatively small number of individuals were included in the TCR sequencing and HLA analysis.

The T cells that were sequenced for TCR beta were CD8+ and CD4+ cells from blood. Bulk CD8+ and CD4+ cells came from magnetic negative isolation; CD8+ TEMRA by FACS. After extraction with the RNeasy kit, about 0.5 to 1 ug of the RNA was reverse transcribed using random hexamers. TCRdb processed the immunoSEQ multiplex PCR reads anew with MiXCR; each CDR3 protein has one entry. The table has 70,000 or so distinct CDR3 sequences, just under 95% seen once. This clonotype was seen a single time. Its antigen remains unidentified. Sequences were obtained from CD8+ T cells from PBMCs. The TCR sequence derives from a human donor with multiple sclerosis.

CDR3 sequence: CASSPDRGASTDTQYF. As DNA, the CDR3 is TGTGCCAGCAGCCCGGACAGGGGCGCTAGCACAGATACGCAGTATTTT. The V gene is TRBV2, the J gene TRBJ2-3; 9 nucleotides agree with TRBD1. Germline CDR1 and CDR2: SNHLY and FYNNEI. This CDR3 has 16 amino acids. V was pared by 6 bases and J by 0 bases, with 7 bases of the junction left unmatched.